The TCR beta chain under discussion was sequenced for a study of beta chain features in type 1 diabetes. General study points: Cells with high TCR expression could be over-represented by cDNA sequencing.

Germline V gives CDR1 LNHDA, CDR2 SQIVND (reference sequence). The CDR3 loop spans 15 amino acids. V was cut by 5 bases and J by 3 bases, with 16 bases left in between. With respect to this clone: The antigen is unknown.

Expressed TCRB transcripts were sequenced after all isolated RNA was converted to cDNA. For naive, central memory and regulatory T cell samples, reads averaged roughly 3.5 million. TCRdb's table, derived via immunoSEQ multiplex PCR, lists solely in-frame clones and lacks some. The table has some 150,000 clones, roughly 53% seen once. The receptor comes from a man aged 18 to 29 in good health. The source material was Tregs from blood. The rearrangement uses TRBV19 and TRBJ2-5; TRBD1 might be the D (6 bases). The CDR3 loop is CASSLTGWREETQYF. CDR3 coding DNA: TGTGCCAGTAGTTTAACAGGGTGGCGGGAAGAGACCCAGTACTTC.